One T cell receptor (beta chain) is described in this entry. Its antigen is unknown. Produced via immunoSEQ multiplex PCR; TCRdb's table is partial and in-frame only. Of around 73,000 clones listed, 80% to 90% were seen once; the top ten hold less than 5%. The data are from a study of cytomegalovirus exposure and HLA in healthy donors. Whole-study findings and limits: There were 150 to 200 TCR beta chains listed as cytomegalovirus-associated.

The CDR3 loop spans 15 amino acids. CDR1 and CDR2 from the germline V gene are ENHRY and SYGVKD. The V end lost 2 bases, the J end lost 6 bases, and 14 bases lay between the germline ends. The clonotype was recovered from a young woman in good health and CMV-seropositive. The chain recombines TRBV10-3 with TRBJ1-5; unclear D gene. The sequencing input was PBMCs. CDR3 nucleotides: TGTGCCATCAGTGAGGGCACAGAGAGCGGTCAGCCCCAGCATTTT. Amino acid sequence: CAISEGTESGQPQHF.